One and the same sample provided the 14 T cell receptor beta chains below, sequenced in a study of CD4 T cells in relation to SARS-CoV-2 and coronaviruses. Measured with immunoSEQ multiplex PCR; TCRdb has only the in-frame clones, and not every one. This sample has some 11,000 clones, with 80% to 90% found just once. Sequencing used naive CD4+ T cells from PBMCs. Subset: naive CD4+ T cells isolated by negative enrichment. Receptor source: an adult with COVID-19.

The CDR3, as DNA: TGTGCCAGCTCACCACCGGCGAAGGCTAGCGGGGGGGGCGAGCAGTACTTC. It codes for CASSPPAKASGGGEQYF. The chain recombines TRBV18 with TRBJ2-7; 12 bases map to TRBD2. Looked up from germline, CDR1 is KGHSH and CDR2 is LQKENI. The CDR3 length is 17 residues. With V trimmed by 0 bases and J by 6 bases, 9 bases remained unmatched. Full variable domain (outside the CDR3, taken from reference TRBV18 and TRBJ2-7): NAGVMQNPRHLVRRRGQEARLRCSPMKGHSHVYWYRQLPEEGLKFMVYLQKENIIDESGMPKERFSAEFPKEGPSILRIQQVVRGDSAAYFCASSPPAKASGGGEQYFGPGTRLTVT.

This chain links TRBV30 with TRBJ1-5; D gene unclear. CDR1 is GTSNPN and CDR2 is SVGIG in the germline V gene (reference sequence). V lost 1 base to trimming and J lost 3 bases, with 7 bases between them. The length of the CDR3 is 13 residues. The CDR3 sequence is CAWSGRNNQPQHF. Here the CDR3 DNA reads TGTGCCTGGAGTGGACGAAACAATCAGCCCCAGCATTTT.

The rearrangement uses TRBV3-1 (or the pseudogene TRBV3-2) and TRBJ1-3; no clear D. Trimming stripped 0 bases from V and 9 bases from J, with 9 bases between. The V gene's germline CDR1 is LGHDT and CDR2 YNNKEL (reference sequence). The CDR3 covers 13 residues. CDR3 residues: CASSQESVGTIYF. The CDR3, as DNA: TGTGCCAGCAGCCAAGAATCGGTCGGCACCATATATTTT.

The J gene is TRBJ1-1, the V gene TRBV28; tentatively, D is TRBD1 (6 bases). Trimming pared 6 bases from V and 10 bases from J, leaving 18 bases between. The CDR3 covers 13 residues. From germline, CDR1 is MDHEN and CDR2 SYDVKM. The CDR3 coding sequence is TGTGCCAGCAGCCCATCCAACAGGGAAAGAGCTTTCTTT. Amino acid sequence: CASSPSNRERAFF.

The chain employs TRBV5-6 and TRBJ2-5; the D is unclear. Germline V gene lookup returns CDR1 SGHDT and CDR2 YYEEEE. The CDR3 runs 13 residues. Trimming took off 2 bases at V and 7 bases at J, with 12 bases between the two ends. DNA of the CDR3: TGTGCCAGCAGCTTTAGCAGTATAGGGACCCAGTACTTC. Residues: CASSFSSIGTQYF. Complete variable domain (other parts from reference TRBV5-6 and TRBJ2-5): DAGVTQSPTHLIKTRGQQVTLRCSPKSGHDTVSWYQQALGQGPQFIFQYYEEEERQRGNFPDRFSGHQFPNYSSELNVNALLLGDSALYLCASSFSSIGTQYFGPGTRLLVL.

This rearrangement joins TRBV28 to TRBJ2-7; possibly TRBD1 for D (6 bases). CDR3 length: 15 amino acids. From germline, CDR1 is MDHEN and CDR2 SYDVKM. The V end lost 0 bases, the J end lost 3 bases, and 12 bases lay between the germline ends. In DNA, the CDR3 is TGTGCCAGCAGTTTATGGTCAAGGGGGAACTACGAGCAGTACTTC. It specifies CASSLWSRGNYEQYF.

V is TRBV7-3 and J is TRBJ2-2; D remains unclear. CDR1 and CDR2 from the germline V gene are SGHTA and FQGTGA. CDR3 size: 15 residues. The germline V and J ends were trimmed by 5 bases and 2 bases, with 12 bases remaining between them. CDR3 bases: TGTGCCAGCAGCCCTCGAGGTGCTAACACCGGGGAGCTGTTTTTT. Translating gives CASSPRGANTGELFF.

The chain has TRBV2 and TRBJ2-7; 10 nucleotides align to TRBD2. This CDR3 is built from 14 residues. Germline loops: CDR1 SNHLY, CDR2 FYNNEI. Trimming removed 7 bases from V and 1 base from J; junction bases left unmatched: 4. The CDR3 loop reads CASTGTSVSYEQYF. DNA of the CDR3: TGTGCCAGCACCGGGACTAGCGTTTCCTACGAGCAGTACTTC.

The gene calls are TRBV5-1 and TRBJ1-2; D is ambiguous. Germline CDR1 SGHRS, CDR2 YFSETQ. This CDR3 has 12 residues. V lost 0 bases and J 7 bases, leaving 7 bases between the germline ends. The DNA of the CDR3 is TGCGCCAGCAGCTTGGATTTGGGTGGCTACACCTTC. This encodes CASSLDLGGYTF.

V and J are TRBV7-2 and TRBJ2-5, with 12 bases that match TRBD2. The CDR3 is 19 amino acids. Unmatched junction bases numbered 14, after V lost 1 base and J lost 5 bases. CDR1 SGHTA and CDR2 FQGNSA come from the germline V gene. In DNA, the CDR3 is TGTGCCAGCAGCTTAGTGGTGGCTAGCGGGGGGGCCGTGTATGAGACCCAGTACTTC. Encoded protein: CASSLVVASGGAVYETQYF.

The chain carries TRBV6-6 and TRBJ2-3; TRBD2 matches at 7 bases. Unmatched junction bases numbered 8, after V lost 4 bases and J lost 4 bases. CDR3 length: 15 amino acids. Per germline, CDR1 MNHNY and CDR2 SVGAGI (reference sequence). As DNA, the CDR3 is TGTGCCAGCAGTTCCGGGACTACCGATGCAGATACGCAGTATTTT. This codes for CASSSGTTDADTQYF.

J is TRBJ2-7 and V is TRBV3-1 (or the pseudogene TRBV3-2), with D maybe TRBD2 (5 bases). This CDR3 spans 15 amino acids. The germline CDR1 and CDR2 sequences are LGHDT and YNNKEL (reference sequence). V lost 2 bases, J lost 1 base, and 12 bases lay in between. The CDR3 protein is CASSQYGGGSYEQYF. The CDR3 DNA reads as TGTGCCAGCAGCCAATATGGCGGAGGATCCTACGAGCAGTACTTC.

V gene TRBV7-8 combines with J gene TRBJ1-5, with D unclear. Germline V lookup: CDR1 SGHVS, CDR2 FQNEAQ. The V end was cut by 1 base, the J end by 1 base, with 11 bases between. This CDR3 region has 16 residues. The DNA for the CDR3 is TGTGCCAGCAGCTTAGGAAGCGGTAACAGCAATCAGCCCCAGCATTTT. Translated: CASSLGSGNSNQPQHF. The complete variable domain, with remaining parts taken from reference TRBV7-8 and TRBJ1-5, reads GAGVSQSPRYKVAKRGQDVALRCDPISGHVSLFWYQQALGQGPEFLTYFQNEAQLDKSGLPSDRFFAERPEGSVSTLKIQRTQQEDSAVYLCASSLGSGNSNQPQHFGDGTRLSIL.

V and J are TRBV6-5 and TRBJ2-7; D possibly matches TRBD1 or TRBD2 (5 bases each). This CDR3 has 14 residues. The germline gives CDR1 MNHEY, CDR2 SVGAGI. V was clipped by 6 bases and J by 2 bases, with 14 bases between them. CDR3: CASRRRDPPYEQYF. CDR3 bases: TGTGCCAGCAGGCGACGGGACCCTCCCTACGAGCAGTACTTC.